Below are 17 T cell receptor beta chains sequenced from a single sample in a study of blood T cells in healthy people across ages. A second roughly 7 to 12 cycle PCR used barcoded and J-beta primers. One entry per CDR3 protein, called by TCRdb with MiXCR from the 5' RACE reads. The sample lists some 1,500,000 distinct CDR3 sequences, roughly two fifths seen once, with approximately 4% in the top ten. Input material: blood. The receptors here all came from a woman between 18 and 30 years old in good health.

The rearrangement uses TRBV4-3 and TRBJ1-1, with 9 nucleotides matching TRBD1. Losses at the gene ends were 2 bases for V and 6 bases for J; bases not matched to a gene: 10. Looked up from germline, CDR1 is LGHNA and CDR2 is YSLEER. The CDR3 is 16 residues long. For the CDR3, the DNA is TGCGCCAGCAGCCAATCGCCGGGACAGGGTCATGCTGAAGCTTTCTTT. It encodes CASSQSPGQGHAEAFF.

The sample holds a few counts of this clonotype. The rearrangement uses TRBV20-1 and TRBJ2-1, with 8 bases lining up with TRBD2. The CDR3 has 13 amino acids. Trimming cost V 6 bases and J 8 bases; bases outside gene matches: 9. Germline V lookup: CDR1 DFQATT, CDR2 SNEGSKA (reference sequence). The CDR3 here is CSAGTRRGDEQFF. The CDR3 region has the DNA TGCAGTGCCGGGACTAGACGAGGCGATGAGCAGTTCTTC.

Of note for this clonotype: One base away lies a much larger clone, so this may be a sequencing read error. The chain uses TRBV29-1 and TRBJ2-1, with D perhaps given as TRBD1 or TRBD2 (5 bases each). Germline V gene lookup returns CDR1 SQVTM and CDR2 ANQGSEA. The CDR3 consists of 15 residues. CDR3 DNA sequence: TGCAGCGTTGTGGGGACCCAAAGCTCCCACAATGAGCAGTTCTTC. Amino acid sequence: CSVVGTQSSHNEQFF.

This rearrangement joins TRBV29-1 to TRBJ1-2; no definite D call. The CDR3 covers 11 residues. V shed 1 base and J shed 7 bases, with 7 bases lying between them. CDR1 is SQVTM, CDR2 ANQGSEA, per germline. The CDR3 sequence is CSVEGTFGYTF. CDR3 sequence (DNA): TGCAGCGTTGAAGGGACGTTTGGCTACACCTTC.

The rearrangement links TRBV11-2 to TRBJ2-5; TRBD2 is a possible D gene (7 bases). In germline, CDR1 is SGHAT, CDR2 FQNNGV. This CDR3 region has 13 residues. The V gene lost 5 bases and the J gene lost 10 bases, with 17 bases spanning the gap. The CDR3 nucleotides read TGTGCCAGCAGCCCCACGGGGGGCCCCTACCAGTACTTC. Protein sequence: CASSPTGGPYQYF.

This clonotype was seen once. The V call is TRBV5-1, the J call TRBJ1-4, with D unresolved. The CDR3 covers 15 residues. Looked up from germline, CDR1 is SGHRS and CDR2 is YFSETQ. Trimming stripped 7 bases from V and 3 bases from J, with 16 bases between. This CDR3 reads CASFRSPSSNEKLFF. For the CDR3, the DNA is TGCGCCAGCTTCCGCAGCCCTAGCTCTAATGAAAAACTGTTTTTT. The full variable domain, with the rest looked up from reference TRBV5-1 and TRBJ1-4, is KAGVTQTPRYLIKTRGQQVTLSCSPISGHRSVSWYQQTPGQGLQFLFEYFSETQRNKGNFPGRFSGRQFSNSRSEMNVSTLELGDSALYLCASFRSPSSNEKLFFGSGTQLSVL.

This clonotype was detected only a few times. This chain connects TRBV29-1 to TRBJ1-2, with TRBD1 matching 12 bases. The V segment lost 3 bases and the J segment 8 bases; nucleotides outside the gene matches: 7. The CDR3 runs to 14 residues. The germline gives CDR1 SQVTM, CDR2 ANQGSEA. This CDR3 reads CSVERGTGGYGYTF. DNA for the CDR3: TGCAGCGTTGAGAGAGGGACAGGGGGCTACGGCTACACCTTC.

This clonotype has just a few counts. The chain carries TRBV6-4 and TRBJ1-6; 7 bases fit TRBD1. CDR3 length equals 14 residues. The germline V gene has CDR1 MRHNA and CDR2 SNTAGT. With 2 bases clipped from V and 9 bases from J, the junction kept 4 bases outside the gene matches. In DNA, the CDR3 is TGTGCCAGCAGTGACCACAACAGGGGTTCACCCCTCCACTTT. Its translation: CASSDHNRGSPLHF.

The V and J genes are TRBV7-8 and TRBJ1-1; 7 nucleotides agree with TRBD1. V was pared by 5 bases and J by 0 bases, with 6 bases of the junction left unmatched. Germline V gene sequence: CDR1 SGHVS, CDR2 FQNEAQ. The length of the CDR3 is 15 residues. CDR3 residues: CASSGHRGLNTEAFF. In DNA, the CDR3 is TGTGCCAGCAGCGGCCACAGGGGACTGAACACTGAAGCTTTCTTT.

This clonotype was picked up a small number of times. J is TRBJ2-3 and V is TRBV6-5; 9 positions agree with TRBD2. This CDR3 region has 15 residues. In germline, CDR1 is MNHEY, CDR2 SVGAGI. Trimming removed 6 bases from V and 1 base from J; junction bases left unmatched: 5. The chain's CDR3 is CASRIAGVGTDTQYF. In nucleotides, the CDR3 is TGTGCCAGCAGAATAGCGGGAGTGGGCACAGATACGCAGTATTTT.

This clonotype was detected only a few times. The J gene is TRBJ2-3, the V gene TRBV2; the match to TRBD2 covers 8 bases. The CDR3 contains 14 residues. The junction had 6 bases not matched to a gene; V was cut back by 6 bases and J by 4 bases. Germline CDR1 is SNHLY and CDR2 is FYNNEI. The CDR3 protein is CASRSTGGSDTQYF. The CDR3 DNA reads as TGTGCCAGCAGGTCGACGGGGGGGTCAGATACGCAGTATTTT.

This clonotype showed up just a few times. The chain employs TRBV28 and TRBJ2-3; D unclear. CDR3 size: 14 residues. V was clipped by 6 bases and J by 1 base, with 11 bases between them. In germline, CDR1 is MDHEN, CDR2 SYDVKM. DNA of the CDR3: TGTGCCAGCAGACCCCTGTGGGGCACAGATACGCAGTATTTT. As protein: CASRPLWGTDTQYF.

The table lists this clonotype with a few counts. The CDR3 region has the DNA TGTGCCAGCAGTCTGACAGGCGGGGACGTTAGCAATCAGCCCCAGCATTTT. It yields the protein CASSLTGGDVSNQPQHF. The V call is TRBV6-1, the J call TRBJ1-5; possible D gene TRBD1, 6 bases. The germline gives CDR1 MNHNS, CDR2 SASEGT. The CDR3 is made up of 17 amino acids. Trimming removed 5 bases at V and 0 bases at J, with 17 bases between.

The rearrangement links TRBV6-5 to TRBJ1-2; maybe TRBD1 (5 bases). This CDR3 comprises 13 residues. V was clipped by 5 bases and J by 4 bases, with 11 bases between them. Germline V lookup: CDR1 MNHEY, CDR2 SVGAGI. CDR3 amino acids: CASSDEGFYGYTF. The CDR3 DNA follows: TGTGCCAGCAGTGACGAGGGGTTCTATGGCTACACCTTC.

Regarding this clonotype: A much larger clone lies a single base off, so this may be a read error. CDR3 DNA sequence: TGCAGCGTTGTAGACCAGGTTGTCAATGAGCAGTACTTC. Amino acid sequence: CSVVDQVVNEQYF. This chain joins TRBV29-1 and TRBJ2-7, with D hard to call. The CDR3 is 13 residues long. CDR1 SQVTM and CDR2 ANQGSEA come from the germline V gene. Deletions cut 4 bases from V and 7 bases from J, with 17 bases between.

The CDR3 sequence is CASSAQNSNQPQHF. CDR3 nucleotides: TGTGCCAGCAGTGCACAGAATAGCAATCAGCCCCAGCATTTT. This chain joins TRBV25-1 and TRBJ1-5; D is uncertain. Trimming took off 4 bases at V and 0 bases at J, with 7 bases between the two ends. This CDR3 is 14 amino acids long. Germline V lookup: CDR1 MGHDK, CDR2 SYGVNS.

V gene TRBV29-1 combines with J gene TRBJ2-1; perhaps D is TRBD1 or TRBD2 (5 bases each). The length of the CDR3 is 10 residues. Germline loops: CDR1 SQVTM, CDR2 ANQGSEA. V gave up 5 bases and J gave up 9 bases, with 8 bases separating them. CDR3 residues: CSVPGAEQFF. The DNA for the CDR3 is TGCAGCGTTCCCGGGGCTGAGCAGTTCTTC.